This T cell receptor beta chain was recovered during a study of blood T cell repertoires in COVID-19. Clones were sequenced by immunoSEQ multiplex PCR, and TCRdb holds only the in-frame ones, with some missing. The sample lists 350,000 or so clones; roughly 90% were seen once. In regard to this clone: Additional DNA sequences in this sample encode the identical CDR3.

Germline values: CDR1 SGHAT, CDR2 FQNNGV. V shed 0 bases and J 7 bases; nucleotides not matched to a gene: 0. The CDR3 has 13 residues. Up to 2 weeks before entering the study, exposed participants had met a COVID-19 case. The sequence was obtained from a young woman who had been exposed to COVID-19. The sequenced sample consisted of PBMCs or T cells enriched from blood (not recorded which). The chain employs TRBV11-2 and TRBJ1-5; 7 positions agree with TRBD1. The CDR3 DNA reads as TGTGCCAGCAGCTTAGACAGGGGGCAGCCCCAGCATTTT. Residues: CASSLDRGQPQHF.